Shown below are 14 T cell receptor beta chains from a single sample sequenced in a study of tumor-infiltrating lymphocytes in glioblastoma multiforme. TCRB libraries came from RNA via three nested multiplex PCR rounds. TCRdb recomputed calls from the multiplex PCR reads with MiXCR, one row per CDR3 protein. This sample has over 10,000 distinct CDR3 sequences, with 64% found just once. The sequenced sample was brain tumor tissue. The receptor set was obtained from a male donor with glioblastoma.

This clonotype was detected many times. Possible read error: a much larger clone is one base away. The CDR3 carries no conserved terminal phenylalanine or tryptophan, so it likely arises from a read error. CDR3 amino acids: CSADRVYGYTS. In DNA, the CDR3 is TGCAGCGCGGACAGGGTCTATGGCTACACCTCC. The chain carries TRBV29-1 and TRBJ1-2; 8 bases line up with TRBD1. From germline, CDR1 is SQVTM and CDR2 ANQGSEA. J gave up 4 bases and V 7 bases, and 2 bases lay outside the gene matches. This CDR3 is 11 amino acids long.

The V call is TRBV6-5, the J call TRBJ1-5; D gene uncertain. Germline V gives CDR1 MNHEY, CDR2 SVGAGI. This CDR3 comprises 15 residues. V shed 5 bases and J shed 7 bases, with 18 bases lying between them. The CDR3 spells CASSRQRSGSQPQHF. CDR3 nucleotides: TGTGCCAGCAGTCGTCAGAGAAGTGGCAGCCAGCCCCAGCATTTT.

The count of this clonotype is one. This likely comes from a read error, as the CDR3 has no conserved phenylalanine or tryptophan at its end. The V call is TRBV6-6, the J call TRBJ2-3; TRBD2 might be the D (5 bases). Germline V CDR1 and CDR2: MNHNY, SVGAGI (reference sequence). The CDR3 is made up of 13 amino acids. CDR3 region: CASTGSSTDMQYY. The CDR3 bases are TGTGCCAGCACGGGCTCTAGCACAGATATGCAGTATTAT.

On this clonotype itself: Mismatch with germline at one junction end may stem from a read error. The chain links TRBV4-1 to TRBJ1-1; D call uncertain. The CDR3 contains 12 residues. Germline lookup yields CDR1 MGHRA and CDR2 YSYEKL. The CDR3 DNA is TGCGACAGCAGCCATCAGGACACTGAAGCTTTCTTT. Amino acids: CDSSHQDTEAFF.

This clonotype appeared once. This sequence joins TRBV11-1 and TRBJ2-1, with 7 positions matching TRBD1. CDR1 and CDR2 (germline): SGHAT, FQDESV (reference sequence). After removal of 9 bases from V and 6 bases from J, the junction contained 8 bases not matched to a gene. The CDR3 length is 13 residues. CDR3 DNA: TGTGCCAGTGAAAGGGGGACAGCCAATGAGCAGTTCTTC. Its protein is CASERGTANEQFF.

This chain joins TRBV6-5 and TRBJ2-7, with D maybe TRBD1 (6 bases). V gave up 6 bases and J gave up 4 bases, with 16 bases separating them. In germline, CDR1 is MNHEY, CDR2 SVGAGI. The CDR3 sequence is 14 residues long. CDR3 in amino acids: CASSQTGTIYEQYF. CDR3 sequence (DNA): TGTGCCAGCAGCCAGACTGGGACAATATACGAGCAGTACTTC.

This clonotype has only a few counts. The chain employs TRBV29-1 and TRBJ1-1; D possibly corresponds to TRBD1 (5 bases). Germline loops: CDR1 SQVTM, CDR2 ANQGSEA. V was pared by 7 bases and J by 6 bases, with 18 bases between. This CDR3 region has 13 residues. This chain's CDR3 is CSAGEGEVAEAFF. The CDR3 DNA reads TGCAGCGCTGGCGAAGGGGAGGTCGCTGAAGCTTTCTTT.

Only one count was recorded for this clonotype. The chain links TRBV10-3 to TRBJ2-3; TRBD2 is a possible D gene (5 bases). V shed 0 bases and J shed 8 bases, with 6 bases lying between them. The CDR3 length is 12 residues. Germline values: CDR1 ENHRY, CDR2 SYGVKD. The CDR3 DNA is TGTGCCATCAGTGAGTCGAGCGGTACGCAGTATTTT. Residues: CAISESSGTQYF.

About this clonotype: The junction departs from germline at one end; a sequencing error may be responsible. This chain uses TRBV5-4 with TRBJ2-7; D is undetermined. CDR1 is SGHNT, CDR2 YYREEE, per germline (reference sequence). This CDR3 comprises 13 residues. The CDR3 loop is CASSLANTYGQYF. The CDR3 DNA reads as TGTGCCAGCAGCCTCGCCAACACCTACGGGCAGTACTTC.

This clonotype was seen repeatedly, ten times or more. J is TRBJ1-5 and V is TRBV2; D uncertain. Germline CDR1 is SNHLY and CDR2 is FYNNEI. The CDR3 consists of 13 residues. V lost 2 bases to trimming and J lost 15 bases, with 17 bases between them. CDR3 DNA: TGTGCCAGCAGTGAACGTACTCGAGCCCGGGGGCATTTT. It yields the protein CASSERTRARGHF.

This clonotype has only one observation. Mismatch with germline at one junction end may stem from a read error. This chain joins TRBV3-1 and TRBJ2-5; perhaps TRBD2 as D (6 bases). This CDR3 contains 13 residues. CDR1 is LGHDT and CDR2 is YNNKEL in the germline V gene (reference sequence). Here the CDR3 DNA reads TGTGCCAGCAGCCCCCCAGCCCGGGAGACCCAGGACTTC. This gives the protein CASSPPARETQDF.

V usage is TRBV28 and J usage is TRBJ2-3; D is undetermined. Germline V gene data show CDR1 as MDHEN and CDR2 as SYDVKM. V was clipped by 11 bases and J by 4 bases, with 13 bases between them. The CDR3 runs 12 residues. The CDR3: CAGSLGSDTQYF. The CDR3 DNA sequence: TGTGCCGGTAGTTTAGGGTCAGATACGCAGTATTTT.

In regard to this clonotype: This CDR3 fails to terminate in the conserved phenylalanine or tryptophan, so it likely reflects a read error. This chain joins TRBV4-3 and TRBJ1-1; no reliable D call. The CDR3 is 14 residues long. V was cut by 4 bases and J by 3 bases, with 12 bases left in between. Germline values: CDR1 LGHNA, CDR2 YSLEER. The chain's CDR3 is CASSLLLGDTEAFY. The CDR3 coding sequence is TGCGCCAGCAGCCTCCTTCTCGGGGACACTGAAGCTTTCTAT.

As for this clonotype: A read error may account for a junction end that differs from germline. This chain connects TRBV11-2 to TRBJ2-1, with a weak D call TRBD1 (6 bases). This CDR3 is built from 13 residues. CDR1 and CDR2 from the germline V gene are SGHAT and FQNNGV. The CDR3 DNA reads TGTGCCAGCAGCAGGGGGATTTCCAATGAACAGTTCTTC. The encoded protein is CASSRGISNEQFF.